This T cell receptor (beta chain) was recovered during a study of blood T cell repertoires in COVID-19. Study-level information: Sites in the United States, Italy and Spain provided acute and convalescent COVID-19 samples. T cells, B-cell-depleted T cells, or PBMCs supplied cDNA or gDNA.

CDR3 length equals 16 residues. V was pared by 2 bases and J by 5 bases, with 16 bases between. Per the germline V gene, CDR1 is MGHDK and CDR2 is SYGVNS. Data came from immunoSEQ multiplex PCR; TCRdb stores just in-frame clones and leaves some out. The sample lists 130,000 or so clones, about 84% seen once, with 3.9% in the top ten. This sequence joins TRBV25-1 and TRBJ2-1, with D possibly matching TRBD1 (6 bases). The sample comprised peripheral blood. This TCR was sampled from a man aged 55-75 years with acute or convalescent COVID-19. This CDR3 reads CASSEVGSGQNNEQFF. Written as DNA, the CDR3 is TGTGCCAGCAGTGAAGTTGGGTCAGGACAGAACAATGAGCAGTTCTTC.